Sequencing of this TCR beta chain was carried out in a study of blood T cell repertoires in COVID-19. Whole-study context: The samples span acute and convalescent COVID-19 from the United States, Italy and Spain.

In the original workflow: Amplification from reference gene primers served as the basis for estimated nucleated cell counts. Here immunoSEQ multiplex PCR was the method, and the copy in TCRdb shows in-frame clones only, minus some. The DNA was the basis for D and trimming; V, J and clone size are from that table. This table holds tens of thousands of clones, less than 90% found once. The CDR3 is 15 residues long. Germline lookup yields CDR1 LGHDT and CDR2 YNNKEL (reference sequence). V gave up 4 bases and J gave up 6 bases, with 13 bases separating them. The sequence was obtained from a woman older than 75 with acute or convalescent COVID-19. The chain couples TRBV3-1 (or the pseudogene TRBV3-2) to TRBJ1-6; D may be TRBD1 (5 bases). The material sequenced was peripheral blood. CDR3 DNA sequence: TGTGCCAGCAGCCCTCTCGGGGGGAGTAATTCACCCCTCCACTTT. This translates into CASSPLGGSNSPLHF.